A few counts support the clone carrying this T cell receptor beta chain. These data originate in a study of blood T cell repertoires in COVID-19. Looking at the study overall: Acute and convalescent COVID-19 samples came from the United States, Italy and Spain. T cells, B-cell-depleted T cells, or PBMCs provided the cDNA or gDNA that served as material.

Trimming took off 0 bases at V and 5 bases at J, with 9 bases between the two ends. Germline CDR1 is SGDLS and CDR2 is YYNGEE. This CDR3 contains 14 residues. Original handling: Estimated nucleated cell counts came from reference gene primer amplification. Clones were sequenced by immunoSEQ multiplex PCR, and TCRdb holds only the in-frame ones, with some missing. V, J and clone size are those of that table, while D and trimming were read from the DNA. Of around 200,000 clones in the sample, 80% to 90% are singletons; the top ten hold 2.5%. The chain is built from TRBV9 and TRBJ1-3; D might be TRBD1 (5 bases). The sequence derives from a woman between 40 and 55 years old with active or convalescent COVID-19. Sample: peripheral blood. The CDR3 here is CASSVAAGRNTIYF. DNA for the CDR3: TGTGCCAGCAGCGTAGCGGCAGGGAGAAACACCATATATTTT.